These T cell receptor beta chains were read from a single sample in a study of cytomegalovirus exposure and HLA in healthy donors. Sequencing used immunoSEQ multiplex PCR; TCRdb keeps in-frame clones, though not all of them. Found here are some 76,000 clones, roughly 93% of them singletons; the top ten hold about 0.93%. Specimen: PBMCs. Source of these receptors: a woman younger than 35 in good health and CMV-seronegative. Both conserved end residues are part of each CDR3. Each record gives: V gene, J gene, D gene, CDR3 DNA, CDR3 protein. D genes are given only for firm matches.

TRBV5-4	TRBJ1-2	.	TGTGCCAGCAGCTACCGGGACTCTTGGTATGGCTACACCTTC	CASSYRDSWYGYTF
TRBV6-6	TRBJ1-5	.	TGTGCCAGCAGTTATAACAGGGAGCTCTGGCAGCCCCAGCATTTT	CASSYNRELWQPQHF
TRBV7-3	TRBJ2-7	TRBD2	TGTGCCAGCAGCCCATCTAGCGGGAGGGTCCCCTACGAGCAGTACTTC	CASSPSSGRVPYEQYF
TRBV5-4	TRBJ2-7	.	TGTGCCAGCAGCCTGTCAGGGGCCGGGATCGAGCAGTACTTC	CASSLSGAGIEQYF
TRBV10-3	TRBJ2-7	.	TGTGCCATCAGTGTTTTGGGGGCAAGCGAGCAGTACTTC	CAISVLGASEQYF
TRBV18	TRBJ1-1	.	TGTGCCAGCTCACCCCACAAACAGGGTAGGGCTTTCTTT	CASSPHKQGRAFF
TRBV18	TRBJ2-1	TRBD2	TGTGCCAGCTCACTGACTAGCGGGGGGAGGAATGAGCAGTTCTTC	CASSLTSGGRNEQFF
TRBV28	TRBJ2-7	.	TGTGCCAGCAGTTCATCTGCTAGCGTAAATGAGCAGTACTTC	CASSSSASVNEQYF
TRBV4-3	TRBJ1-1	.	TGCGCCAGCAGCCAAGGACTTAAAAGGGGAACTGAAGCTTTCTTT	CASSQGLKRGTEAFF
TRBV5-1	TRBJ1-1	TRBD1	TGCGCCAGCAGCTGGGGACAGGGGAACACTGAAGCTTTCTTT	CASSWGQGNTEAFF
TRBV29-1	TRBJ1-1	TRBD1	TGCAGCGTTGAACGGACAGGGGGCATGAACACTGAAGCTTTCTTT	CSVERTGGMNTEAFF
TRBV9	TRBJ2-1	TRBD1	TGTGCCAGCAGCCGCTGGACAGGGATCAATGAGCAGTTCTTC	CASSRWTGINEQFF